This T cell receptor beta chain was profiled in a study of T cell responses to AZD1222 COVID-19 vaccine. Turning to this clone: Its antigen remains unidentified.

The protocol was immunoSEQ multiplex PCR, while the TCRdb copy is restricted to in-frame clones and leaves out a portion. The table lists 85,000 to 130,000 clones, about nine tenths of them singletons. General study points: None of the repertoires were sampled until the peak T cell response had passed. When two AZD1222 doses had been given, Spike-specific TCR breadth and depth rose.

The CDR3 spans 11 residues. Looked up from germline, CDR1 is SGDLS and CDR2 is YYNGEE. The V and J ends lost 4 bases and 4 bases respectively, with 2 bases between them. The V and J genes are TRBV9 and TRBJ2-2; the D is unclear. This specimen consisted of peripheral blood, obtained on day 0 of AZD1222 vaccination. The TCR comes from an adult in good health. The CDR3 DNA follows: TGTGCCAGCAGCCGCACCGGGGAGCTGTTTTTT. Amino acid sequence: CASSRTGELFF.